One sample yielded the 29 T cell receptor beta chains listed below, sequenced in a study of blood T cell repertoires in COVID-19. Clones were sequenced by immunoSEQ multiplex PCR, and TCRdb holds only the in-frame ones, with some missing. The profile shows about 110,000 clones, 88% of them singletons. The source material was peripheral blood. The receptors stem from a human donor in a cohort sampled during active COVID-19.

The V call is TRBV5-5, the J call TRBJ1-5, with TRBD1 matching 8 bases. CDR3 length equals 15 residues. CDR1 is SGHKS, CDR2 YYEKEE, per germline (reference sequence). J gave up 3 bases and V 6 bases, and 8 bases lay outside the gene matches. CDR3 sequence (DNA): TGTGCCAGCACCCAGACAGGGGATCACAATCAGCCCCAGCATTTT. Amino acids: CASTQTGDHNQPQHF.

The chain combines TRBV7-9 with TRBJ1-1, with 7 bases matching TRBD1. CDR3 length: 16 residues. J gave up 2 bases and V 2 bases, and 8 bases lay outside the gene matches. Germline values: CDR1 SEHNR, CDR2 FQNEAQ (reference sequence). This CDR3 is CASSLRTGGRNTEAFF. CDR3 nucleotides: TGTGCCAGCAGCTTACGGACAGGAGGCCGTAACACTGAAGCTTTCTTT.

The chain joins TRBV25-1 to TRBJ2-5; tentatively, D is TRBD2 (5 bases). Trimming cost V 6 bases and J 2 bases, with 7 bases left between them. CDR1 MGHDK and CDR2 SYGVNS come from the germline V gene. The CDR3 totals 12 residues. CDR3 DNA sequence: TGTGCCAGCAGACTAGGGCAAGAGACCCAGTACTTC. This translates into CASRLGQETQYF. Using reference TRBV25-1 and TRBJ2-5 for the parts outside the CDR3, the full variable domain is EADIYQTPRYLVIGTGKKITLECSQTMGHDKMYWYQQDPGMELHLIHYSYGVNSTEKGDLSSESTVSRIRTEHFPLTLESARPSHTSQYLCASRLGQETQYFGPGTRLLVL.

The genes are TRBV11-2 and TRBJ1-1; 8 positions agree with TRBD1. The V gene's germline CDR1 is SGHAT and CDR2 FQNNGV. This CDR3 is built from 13 residues. The V and J ends lost 5 bases and 4 bases, in that order; junction bases with no gene match: 3. CDR3 region: CASSPDRGTEAFF. The DNA of the CDR3 is TGTGCCAGCAGCCCCGACAGGGGCACTGAAGCTTTCTTT.

This clone was seen just once. The chain has TRBV10-2 and TRBJ2-1, with D maybe TRBD2 (6 bases). V gave up 3 bases and J gave up 2 bases, with 8 bases separating them. In germline, CDR1 is WSHSY, CDR2 SAAADI. The CDR3 sequence is 14 residues long. The DNA for the CDR3 is TGCGCCAGCAGTGACTGGACTACCTACAATGAGCAGTTCTTC. Protein: CASSDWTTYNEQFF.

The chain is built from TRBV7-8 and TRBJ2-5; TRBD1 matches at 8 bases. This CDR3 has 15 amino acids. V dropped 2 bases and J dropped 5; count of bases not matched to a gene: 7. Per the germline V gene, CDR1 is SGHVS and CDR2 is FQNEAQ. The CDR3: CASSLSDREAETQYF. For the CDR3, the DNA is TGTGCCAGCAGCTTATCGGACAGGGAGGCCGAGACCCAGTACTTC.

The J gene is TRBJ1-1, the V gene TRBV27, with D uncertain. Trimming took 7 bases from V and 2 from J, leaving 14 bases between them. The CDR3 runs to 14 residues. From germline, CDR1 is MNHEY and CDR2 SMNVEV (reference sequence). CDR3 in DNA: TGTGCCAGCACCCCGGGAAGGGCTAACACTGAAGCTTTCTTT. Translating it yields CASTPGRANTEAFF.

CDR3 sequence: CASSQQSNYGYTF. The CDR3 DNA is TGTGCCAGCAGCCAACAGAGTAACTATGGCTACACCTTC. The genes are TRBV7-3 and TRBJ1-2; D remains ambiguous. The germline gives CDR1 SGHTA, CDR2 FQGTGA. CDR3 length: 13 amino acids. V lost 5 bases and J lost 1, with 8 bases in between. The variable domain in full, with the rest retrieved from reference TRBV7-3 and TRBJ1-2, is GAGVSQTPSNKVTEKGKYVELRCDPISGHTALYWYRQSLGQGPEFLIYFQGTGAADDSGLPNDRFFAVRPEGSVSTLKIQRTERGDSAVYLCASSQQSNYGYTFGSGTRLTVV.

The CDR3 protein is CASNPGSLAGAAGDNEQFF. For the CDR3, the DNA is TGTGCCAGTAATCCCGGATCCCTAGCGGGGGCAGCAGGGGACAATGAGCAGTTCTTC. The chain links TRBV19 to TRBJ2-1, with 10 bases aligning to TRBD2. V was pared by 7 bases and J by 5 bases, with 20 bases of the junction left unmatched. The CDR3 runs 19 residues. Looked up from germline, CDR1 is LNHDA and CDR2 is SQIVND (reference sequence).

The chain employs TRBV6-2 or TRBV6-3 and TRBJ2-3; 8 nucleotides match TRBD1. Germline CDR1 reads MNHEY; CDR2 reads SVGEGT. The trim removed 5 bases at V and 0 bases at J, leaving 4 bases unmatched. The CDR3 covers 15 residues. The CDR3 DNA reads TGTGCCAGCAGTAGGGACAGGAAAAGCACAGATACGCAGTATTTT. Translating it yields CASSRDRKSTDTQYF.

The chain combines TRBV5-1 with TRBJ2-7; 7 bases are shared with TRBD1. The CDR3 is 14 amino acids. Germline CDR1 and CDR2: SGHRS and YFSETQ. V shed 5 bases, J shed 2 bases, and the junction held 7 bases outside the gene matches. This CDR3 is CASSRQGKAYEQYF. The CDR3 bases are TGCGCCAGCAGTCGACAGGGTAAGGCCTACGAGCAGTACTTC.

The V call is TRBV25-1, the J call TRBJ2-1, with a tentative D call TRBD2 (5 bases). V lost 8 bases and J lost 3, with 14 bases in between. The germline CDR1 and CDR2 sequences are MGHDK and SYGVNS. The CDR3 is 14 residues long. The CDR3 protein is CASAPGGGYNEQFF. CDR3 bases: TGTGCCAGCGCCCCTGGAGGTGGCTACAATGAGCAGTTCTTC.

The rearrangement joins TRBV6-5 to TRBJ2-4, with D perhaps TRBD2 (5 bases). The CDR3 contains 11 residues. Germline values: CDR1 MNHEY, CDR2 SVGAGI. V shed 5 bases and J shed 7 bases, with 6 bases lying between them. The DNA of the CDR3 is TGTGCCAGCAGTACGGGGAACATTCAGTACTTC. Translation gives CASSTGNIQYF.

This chain joins TRBV5-1 and TRBJ1-1; possible D gene TRBD1, 5 bases. The CDR3 runs to 15 residues. The germline gives CDR1 SGHRS, CDR2 YFSETQ. The V end was cut by 0 bases, the J end by 4 bases, with 13 bases between. The DNA for the CDR3 is TGCGCCAGCAGCTTGGCCGAAGGGAGGGGCACTGAAGCTTTCTTT. It codes for CASSLAEGRGTEAFF.

The chain joins TRBV6-1 to TRBJ2-1, with D possibly TRBD2 on 6 matching bases. V lost 3 bases, J lost 7 bases, and 19 bases lay in between. Looked up from germline, CDR1 is MNHNS and CDR2 is SASEGT. The CDR3 contains 16 residues. For the CDR3, the DNA is TGTGCCAGCAGTGATATGCCCGGAGGGCCATGGAATGAGCAGTTCTTC. Amino acids: CASSDMPGGPWNEQFF.

The chain recombines TRBV10-3 with TRBJ1-5, with TRBD1 as a possible D gene (6 bases). This CDR3 has 17 amino acids. CDR1 is ENHRY and CDR2 is SYGVKD in the germline V gene. V was cut by 9 bases and J by 0 bases, with 21 bases left in between. The CDR3 reads CAMDGQTNCYSNQPQHF. As DNA, the CDR3 is TGTGCCATGGATGGACAGACAAATTGCTATAGCAATCAGCCCCAGCATTTT.

The chain employs TRBV2 and TRBJ1-3; TRBD1 is a possible D gene (6 bases). The CDR3 is 14 amino acids. Germline V gives CDR1 SNHLY, CDR2 FYNNEI. With 11 bases removed from V and 0 bases from J, the gap between germline ends came to 14 bases. The CDR3 is CASKGGSSGNTIYF. CDR3 nucleotide sequence: TGTGCCTCGAAGGGGGGGAGCTCTGGAAACACCATATATTTT.

This clone was observed a handful of times. This chain uses TRBV10-3 with TRBJ2-3; the D gene is possibly TRBD2 (6 bases). The CDR3 extends over 15 amino acids. V lost 11 bases to trimming and J lost 3 bases, with 21 bases between them. Germline V gene lookup returns CDR1 ENHRY and CDR2 SYGVKD. In DNA, the CDR3 is TGTGCCGCGGGGCCCGGCAGAGAGGGAACAGATACGCAGTATTTT. It specifies CAAGPGREGTDTQYF.

The chain joins TRBV7-9 to TRBJ2-1; 7 bases agree with TRBD2. This CDR3 has 12 residues. Trimming removed 4 bases from V and 13 bases from J; junction bases left unmatched: 7. Germline values: CDR1 SEHNR, CDR2 FQNEAQ (reference sequence). CDR3: CASSSPGGLQFF. CDR3 nucleotide sequence: TGTGCCAGCAGCTCACCGGGAGGCCTACAGTTCTTC.

The chain carries TRBV28 and TRBJ1-4; 7 bases map to TRBD1. V lost 5 bases, J lost 2 bases, and 5 bases stayed unmatched. Germline-derived CDR1 and CDR2 are MDHEN and SYDVKM. The CDR3 runs 15 residues. The CDR3 DNA is TGTGCCAGCAGTCCCAGGGGGTTCACTAATGAAAAACTGTTTTTT. Translating it yields CASSPRGFTNEKLFF.

The rearrangement joins TRBV5-1 to TRBJ2-7, with D tentatively TRBD1 (5 bases). Deletions cut 0 bases from V and 4 bases from J, with 8 bases between. CDR3 length: 13 residues. Germline V gene sequence: CDR1 SGHRS, CDR2 YFSETQ. The CDR3 sequence is CASSLAREYEQYF. CDR3 DNA: TGCGCCAGCAGCTTGGCCAGGGAATACGAGCAGTACTTC.

CDR3 in amino acids: CASTPSGQETQYF. The CDR3 DNA sequence: TGTGCCAGCACGCCTAGCGGACAAGAGACCCAGTACTTC. The chain combines TRBV6-6 with TRBJ2-5; 7 bases match TRBD2. J lost 2 bases, V lost 7 bases, and 4 bases had no gene match. Germline loops: CDR1 MNHNY, CDR2 SVGAGI (reference sequence). The CDR3 extends over 13 amino acids.

The chain employs TRBV10-1 and TRBJ1-6; TRBD1 might be the D (6 bases). The CDR3 has 13 amino acids. The V end lost 6 bases, the J end lost 7 bases, and 10 bases lay between the germline ends. In germline, CDR1 is WNHNN, CDR2 SYGVQD (reference sequence). The CDR3 is CASSLQGNSPLHF. The CDR3 bases are TGCGCCAGCAGCCTACAGGGAAATTCACCCCTCCACTTT.

This sequence joins TRBV10-2 and TRBJ2-3; TRBD2 is a possible D gene (5 bases). This CDR3 spans 13 amino acids. CDR1 is WSHSY and CDR2 is SAAADI in the germline V gene. Trimming left V 3 bases short and J 6 bases short, with 10 bases between. This CDR3 is CASSEMWEDTQYF. The CDR3 DNA reads TGCGCCAGCAGTGAAATGTGGGAGGATACGCAGTATTTT.

The rearrangement uses TRBV7-9 and TRBJ2-1, with 14 bases identical to TRBD2. V lost 3 bases and J lost 5; bases outside the gene matches: 9. Germline CDR1 reads SEHNR; CDR2 reads FQNEAQ (reference sequence). CDR3 length: 18 amino acids. CDR3: CASSFRGTSGSIHNEQFF. The CDR3, as DNA: TGTGCCAGCAGCTTTAGGGGGACTAGCGGGAGTATACACAATGAGCAGTTCTTC.

The chain joins TRBV9 to TRBJ2-3; 9 bases line up with TRBD2. This CDR3 is 15 amino acids long. Trimming cost V 2 bases and J 0 bases; bases outside gene matches: 1. CDR1 and CDR2 from the germline V gene are SGDLS and YYNGEE. CDR3 bases: TGTGCCAGCAGCGTCACTAGCGGGAGCACAGATACGCAGTATTTT. Residues: CASSVTSGSTDTQYF. The whole variable domain, filled in from reference TRBV9 and TRBJ2-3, reads DSGVTQTPKHLITATGQRVTLRCSPRSGDLSVYWYQQSLDQGLQFLIQYYNGEERAKGNILERFSAQQFPDLHSELNLSSLELGDSALYFCASSVTSGSTDTQYFGPGTRLTVL.

V and J are TRBV18 and TRBJ2-7, with 7 bases that match TRBD2. This CDR3 region has 15 residues. Germline V lookup: CDR1 KGHSH, CDR2 LQKENI. Trimming removed 4 bases from V and 0 bases from J; junction bases left unmatched: 6. CDR3 sequence reads: CASSLGWEGSYEQYF. The DNA of the CDR3 is TGTGCCAGCTCACTCGGGTGGGAGGGCTCCTACGAGCAGTACTTC.

J is TRBJ1-1 and V is TRBV5-1; D may be TRBD1 (5 bases). The V gene lost 1 base and the J gene lost 1 base, with 8 bases spanning the gap. This CDR3 comprises 14 residues. Germline CDR1 SGHRS, CDR2 YFSETQ. As DNA, the CDR3 is TGCGCCAGCAGCTTGAGGGGTGAGAACACTGAAGCTTTCTTT. It specifies CASSLRGENTEAFF.

The chain couples TRBV27 to TRBJ2-7; a possible D gene is TRBD2 (6 bases). Trimming stripped 2 bases from V and 5 bases from J, with 13 bases between. CDR1 and CDR2 (germline): MNHEY, SMNVEV (reference sequence). CDR3 length: 14 residues. The CDR3 DNA reads TGTGCCAGCAGTTTAAGGGCAGGGAGGCACGAGCAGTACTTC. Protein: CASSLRAGRHEQYF.